The 23 T cell receptor beta chains below come from one sample, sequenced in a study of blood T cell repertoires in COVID-19. Some clones are missing from TCRdb's copy, which holds only in-frame ones; the method was immunoSEQ multiplex PCR. The data show approximately 210,000 clones, with about four fifths seen just once and about 3.8% held by the top ten. The sequenced material came from peripheral blood. The receptors come from a woman aged 80 or over with acute or convalescent COVID-19.

This clone was found a few times. The chain couples TRBV11-2 to TRBJ1-5; D gene unclear. V shed 0 bases and J shed 3 bases, with 6 bases lying between them. The germline V gene encodes CDR1 SGHAT and CDR2 FQNNGV. The CDR3 is made up of 14 amino acids. The CDR3 DNA reads as TGTGCCAGCAGCTTAGACGGTCCCAATCAGCCCCAGCATTTT. It translates to CASSLDGPNQPQHF.

The chain links TRBV10-3 to TRBJ2-3, with D possibly being TRBD2 (6 bases). The length of the CDR3 is 14 residues. V was cut by 7 bases and J by 0 bases, with 11 bases left in between. CDR1 and CDR2 from the germline V gene are ENHRY and SYGVKD. CDR3 amino acids: CAINRGDSTDTQYF. CDR3 sequence (DNA): TGTGCCATCAATCGCGGGGATAGCACAGATACGCAGTATTTT.

This clone was recorded a few times. This chain connects TRBV5-1 to TRBJ1-6; no definite D call. V lost 5 bases and J 11 bases, leaving 14 bases between the germline ends. Germline CDR1 and CDR2: SGHRS and YFSETQ. The CDR3 runs to 13 residues. The CDR3 sequence is CASRDSENAPLHF. The CDR3 DNA reads TGCGCCAGCAGGGATTCGGAGAATGCACCCCTCCACTTT.

The chain employs TRBV7-2 and TRBJ1-2, with TRBD1 identical over 7 bases. The CDR3 contains 15 residues. Trimming at V came to 4 bases and at J to 5 bases, leaving 10 bases not matched to a gene. Germline V CDR1 and CDR2: SGHTA, FQGNSA. This CDR3 is CASSSHHGTEYGYTF. In DNA form, the CDR3 reads TGTGCCAGCAGCTCCCACCACGGGACAGAATATGGCTACACCTTC.

CDR3: CASTFSGGNTEAFF. For the CDR3, the DNA is TGTGCCAGTACCTTTTCCGGGGGGAACACTGAAGCTTTCTTT. The chain employs TRBV19 and TRBJ1-1, with a possible D match to TRBD1 (5 bases). This CDR3 is built from 14 residues. Germline V gene data show CDR1 as LNHDA and CDR2 as SQIVND (reference sequence). V lost 7 bases, J lost 1 base, and 13 bases lay in between. The full variable domain, its missing parts supplied by reference TRBV19 and TRBJ1-1, is DGGITQSPKYLFRKEGQNVTLSCEQNLNHDAMYWYRQDPGQGLRLIYYSQIVNDFQKGDIAEGYSVSREKKESFPLTVTSAQKNPTAFYLCASTFSGGNTEAFFGQGTRLTVV.

The chain links TRBV5-1 to TRBJ1-4; unclear D gene. This CDR3 contains 15 residues. Trimming took 4 bases from V and 0 from J, leaving 10 bases between them. The germline V gene has CDR1 SGHRS and CDR2 YFSETQ. The DNA for the CDR3 is TGCGCCAGCAGCATGCAGATGGCAACTAATGAAAAACTGTTTTTT. It specifies CASSMQMATNEKLFF.

This chain links TRBV7-8 with TRBJ2-2, with 10 bases lining up with TRBD1. Germline values: CDR1 SGHVS, CDR2 FQNEAQ. The CDR3 loop spans 16 amino acids. The V gene end was trimmed by 5 bases and the J gene end by 7 bases; junction bases not matched to a gene: 10. For the CDR3, the DNA is TGTGCCAGCAGCCCGTGGACAGGGGGTAGTGTCGGGGAGCTGTTTTTT. Protein: CASSPWTGGSVGELFF.

This clone turned up a few times. The chain links TRBV6-2 or TRBV6-3 to TRBJ2-7; perhaps TRBD2 as D (5 bases). Germline V lookup: CDR1 MNHEY, CDR2 SVGEGT. The CDR3 is 14 amino acids. The ends were cut back, 0 bases at V and 3 bases at J, with 9 bases in the middle. Here the CDR3 DNA reads TGTGCCAGCAGTTACTCAGGAGGTTACTACGAGCAGTACTTC. It encodes CASSYSGGYYEQYF.

The chain uses TRBV5-1 and TRBJ1-6; 7 positions agree with TRBD1. With 4 bases clipped from V and 6 bases from J, the junction kept 10 bases outside the gene matches. CDR3 length: 16 residues. Germline CDR1 reads SGHRS; CDR2 reads YFSETQ. The CDR3 coding sequence is TGCGCCAGCAGCATGTCCGAGACAGGGAGTAATTCACCCCTCCACTTT. Its protein product is CASSMSETGSNSPLHF.

This rearrangement joins TRBV2 to TRBJ2-2, with 7 positions matching TRBD2. Germline CDR1 SNHLY, CDR2 FYNNEI. The CDR3 contains 16 residues. V lost 2 bases, J lost 6 bases, and 9 bases stayed unmatched. The CDR3 spells CASSESWAGRAGELFF. CDR3 bases: TGTGCCAGCAGTGAAAGTTGGGCAGGGAGGGCCGGGGAGCTGTTTTTT.

The chain uses TRBV24-1 and TRBJ1-2; 8 bases are a match to TRBD1. Germline V gene sequence: CDR1 KGHDR, CDR2 SFDVKD. CDR3 length equals 14 residues. Trimming cost V 3 bases and J 3 bases; bases outside gene matches: 2. In DNA, the CDR3 is TGTGCCACCAGTGATCCGGGACAGGACTATGGCTACACCTTC. Translating it yields CATSDPGQDYGYTF.

The J gene is TRBJ1-5, the V gene TRBV5-6; 7 bases are shared with TRBD1. J was trimmed by 7 bases and V by 0 bases; bases with no gene match: 1. This CDR3 has 13 residues. CDR1 SGHDT and CDR2 YYEEEE come from the germline V gene. The CDR3 protein is CASSLDRGQPQHF. In DNA, the CDR3 is TGTGCCAGCAGCTTGGACAGGGGCCAGCCCCAGCATTTT.

The CDR3 here is CASSVALTALTYGYTF. In DNA, the CDR3 is TGTGCCAGCAGCGTAGCTCTGACAGCATTGACTTATGGCTACACCTTC. The chain links TRBV9 to TRBJ1-2, with D perhaps TRBD1 (5 bases). This CDR3 has 16 residues. Germline V gives CDR1 SGDLS, CDR2 YYNGEE. Trimming removed 0 bases at V and 5 bases at J, with 17 bases between.

This clone was counted a single time. The chain employs TRBV6-2 or TRBV6-3 and TRBJ1-2; 7 bases fit TRBD1. The CDR3 is made up of 15 amino acids. Germline values: CDR1 MNHEY, CDR2 SVGEGT. V gave up 2 bases and J gave up 8 bases; unmatched junction bases: 11. The CDR3 DNA reads as TGTGCCAGCAGTTACGGGGCAGGGGGTGTGAGAGGCTACACCTTC. Protein sequence: CASSYGAGGVRGYTF.

The CDR3 sequence is CASRIIRGTGNTEAFF. The CDR3 DNA reads TGTGCCAGCAGAATAATCCGTGGGACAGGGAACACTGAAGCTTTCTTT. The genes are TRBV7-2 and TRBJ1-1; 8 nucleotides align to TRBD1. CDR3 size: 16 residues. In germline, CDR1 is SGHTA, CDR2 FQGNSA. After removal of 6 bases from V and 1 base from J, the junction contained 10 bases not matched to a gene.

The V and J genes are TRBV19 and TRBJ1-1; 11 bases match TRBD1. From germline, CDR1 is LNHDA and CDR2 SQIVND (reference sequence). V was clipped by 6 bases and J by 1 base; unmatched bases: 4. This CDR3 has 15 residues. CDR3 protein: CASRGQGGWNTEAFF. The CDR3 region has the DNA TGTGCCAGTAGGGGACAGGGGGGATGGAACACTGAAGCTTTCTTT. Filled out from reference TRBV19 and TRBJ1-1, the complete variable domain reads DGGITQSPKYLFRKEGQNVTLSCEQNLNHDAMYWYRQDPGQGLRLIYYSQIVNDFQKGDIAEGYSVSREKKESFPLTVTSAQKNPTAFYLCASRGQGGWNTEAFFGQGTRLTVV.

The chain recombines TRBV5-5 with TRBJ1-4, with 7 bases that match TRBD1. With 4 bases clipped from V and 4 bases from J, the junction kept 7 bases outside the gene matches. The CDR3 spans 15 residues. Germline V gene sequence: CDR1 SGHKS, CDR2 YYEKEE (reference sequence). The CDR3 spells CASSRDGTVNEKLFF. CDR3 DNA sequence: TGTGCCAGCAGCAGGGACGGGACAGTTAATGAAAAACTGTTTTTT.

This clone occurred once. The chain couples TRBV7-7 to TRBJ1-2; 10 nucleotides agree with TRBD1. The CDR3 consists of 15 residues. From germline, CDR1 is SSHAT and CDR2 FNYEAQ (reference sequence). J lost 8 bases, V lost 5 bases, and 11 bases had no gene match. CDR3 sequence (DNA): TGTGCCAGCAGCCCTTTTACAGGGACAGGGGACGGCTACACCTTC. This translates into CASSPFTGTGDGYTF.

The chain combines TRBV27 with TRBJ1-6; D is perhaps TRBD1 (5 bases). Trimming took 1 base from V and 5 from J, leaving 15 bases between them. The CDR3 spans 17 residues. Germline V gene lookup returns CDR1 MNHEY and CDR2 SMNVEV (reference sequence). CDR3 residues: CASSLFSLGGNNSPLHF. Here the CDR3 DNA reads TGTGCCAGCAGTTTATTTTCTCTGGGGGGGAATAATTCACCCCTCCACTTT.

The rearrangement uses TRBV9 and TRBJ2-5; 10 positions agree with TRBD2. This CDR3 comprises 15 residues. Per the germline V gene, CDR1 is SGDLS and CDR2 is YYNGEE. V lost 2 bases and J lost 5; bases outside the gene matches: 6. The CDR3 DNA reads as TGTGCCAGCAGCGTCCAAGCGGGGGGGCAGGAGACCCAGTACTTC. Its protein product is CASSVQAGGQETQYF.

The gene calls are TRBV30 and TRBJ2-1, with 7 positions matching TRBD1. With V trimmed by 3 bases and J by 8 bases, 7 bases remained unmatched. CDR1 and CDR2 (germline): GTSNPN, SVGIG (reference sequence). The CDR3 has 13 residues. This CDR3 reads CAWSPGQLDEQFF. The CDR3 region has the DNA TGTGCCTGGAGCCCGGGACAGTTGGATGAGCAGTTCTTC.

This chain joins TRBV7-2 and TRBJ2-7; perhaps TRBD1 as D (5 bases). From germline, CDR1 is SGHTA and CDR2 FQGNSA. V was clipped by 1 base and J by 6 bases, with 10 bases between them. This CDR3 is built from 13 residues. CDR3 region: CASSLGTGLEQYF. CDR3 bases: TGTGCCAGCAGCTTAGGCACAGGTCTCGAGCAGTACTTC.

This chain connects TRBV19 to TRBJ1-4, with TRBD1 matching over 9 bases. J was trimmed by 8 bases and V by 6 bases; bases with no gene match: 10. This CDR3 contains 15 residues. Looked up from germline, CDR1 is LNHDA and CDR2 is SQIVND (reference sequence). CDR3 DNA: TGTGCCAGTAGGAGGCGGACAGGGGAGGGGGAAAAACTGTTTTTT. Translating gives CASRRRTGEGEKLFF.